Below, 31 T cell receptor beta chains from the same sample are listed, as sequenced in a study of T cells in Graves' hyperthyroidism and ophthalmopathy. RNA transcripts were the template for amplifying TCR beta CDR3 regions. An initial round of RT-PCR targeting the TCR CDR3 relied on the HTBI primer set. TCRdb recomputed calls from the multiplex PCR reads with MiXCR, one row per CDR3 protein. Of fewer than 450,000 distinct CDR3 sequences listed, roughly 15% are singletons. Sequencing input: blood. Source of these receptors: an older woman with Graves' ophthalmopathy.

The genes are TRBV6-1 and TRBJ1-1, with 7 bases fitting TRBD1. Germline CDR1 MNHNS, CDR2 SASEGT. V gave up 6 bases and J gave up 2 bases; unmatched junction bases: 9. CDR3 length: 15 amino acids. The chain's CDR3 is CASSPRDRQNTEAFF. CDR3 in DNA: TGTGCCAGCAGCCCCCGGGACAGACAAAACACTGAAGCTTTCTTT.

This clonotype was seen ten or more times. The V call is TRBV7-6, the J call TRBJ2-3; D not certain. The V end lost 5 bases, the J end lost 1 base, and 10 bases lay between the germline ends. Looked up from germline, CDR1 is SGHVS and CDR2 is FNYEAQ. CDR3 length: 14 residues. This CDR3 reads CASSLSVRTDTQYF. CDR3 sequence (DNA): TGTGCCAGCAGCCTCTCAGTTCGCACAGATACGCAGTATTTT.

This clonotype appeared a few times. The chain links TRBV15 to TRBJ2-5; weak D call: TRBD1 (5 bases). Per germline, CDR1 LNHNV and CDR2 YYDKDF (reference sequence). The CDR3 consists of 15 residues. Trimming took 1 base from V and 5 from J, leaving 14 bases between them. CDR3 loop: CATSRVLGPRETQYF. The DNA for the CDR3 is TGTGCCACCAGCAGAGTTTTGGGGCCCAGGGAGACCCAGTACTTC.

This clonotype was seen more than once but under ten times. This rearrangement joins TRBV7-8 to TRBJ2-3; D possibly corresponds to TRBD1 (6 bases). Trimming took off 2 bases at V and 2 bases at J, with 14 bases between the two ends. The CDR3 has 16 residues. Germline CDR1 reads SGHVS; CDR2 reads FQNEAQ. The CDR3 DNA reads TGTGCCAGCAGCTTACAGCCTCAGGGGATCACAGATACGCAGTATTTT. Protein product: CASSLQPQGITDTQYF. The variable domain in full, with the rest retrieved from reference TRBV7-8 and TRBJ2-3, is GAGVSQSPRYKVAKRGQDVALRCDPISGHVSLFWYQQALGQGPEFLTYFQNEAQLDKSGLPSDRFFAERPEGSVSTLKIQRTQQEDSAVYLCASSLQPQGITDTQYFGPGTRLTVL.

This clonotype was counted at least ten times. The chain recombines TRBV27 with TRBJ1-4, with 7 bases that match TRBD1. The CDR3 is made up of 14 amino acids. Germline CDR1 reads MNHEY; CDR2 reads SMNVEV (reference sequence). The V gene end was trimmed by 8 bases and the J gene end by 3 bases; junction bases not matched to a gene: 6. The CDR3 DNA is TGTGCCAGCGGGGAGACAGGGCCTAATGAAAAACTGTTTTTT. Translated: CASGETGPNEKLFF.

The gene calls are TRBV6-2 or TRBV6-3 and TRBJ2-7, with 9 nucleotides matching TRBD1. The germline V gene encodes CDR1 MNHEY and CDR2 SVGEGT. Trimming removed 5 bases from V and 5 bases from J; junction bases left unmatched: 10. CDR3 length equals 15 residues. The CDR3 nucleotides are TGTGCCAGCAGTCGGCCGGGACAGGGTCCCCACGAGCAGTACTTC. Its translation: CASSRPGQGPHEQYF.

The chain employs TRBV5-4 and TRBJ2-5; no definite D call. CDR1 SGHNT and CDR2 YYREEE come from the germline V gene (reference sequence). The length of the CDR3 is 14 residues. The ends were cut back, 6 bases at V and 3 bases at J, with 15 bases in the middle. DNA for the CDR3: TGTGCCAGCAACTCCTGGACGGAAAAAGAGACCCAGTACTTC. It codes for CASNSWTEKETQYF.

The V gene is TRBV27, the J gene TRBJ2-3, with D perhaps given as TRBD1 or TRBD2 (5 bases each). The CDR3 has 18 amino acids. Germline V gene lookup returns CDR1 MNHEY and CDR2 SMNVEV (reference sequence). V was shortened by 1 base and J by 5 bases, with 22 bases between the two germline ends. The CDR3 nucleotides are TGTGCCAGCAGTTTATTGAGTCACGGGACCACACCTGAAGATACGCAGTATTTT. This encodes CASSLLSHGTTPEDTQYF.

This clonotype was seen repeatedly, ten times or more. This chain connects TRBV30 to TRBJ2-4; D may be TRBD2 (5 bases). Germline V gene data show CDR1 as GTSNPN and CDR2 as SVGIG (reference sequence). This CDR3 comprises 13 residues. Trimming took 3 bases from V and 9 from J, leaving 15 bases between them. The CDR3 region is CAWRTRDFGIQYF. CDR3 DNA sequence: TGTGCCTGGAGAACTAGAGATTTTGGCATTCAGTACTTC.

At least ten counts were recorded for this clonotype. V is TRBV5-1 and J is TRBJ2-1; no firm D call. V was pared by 1 base and J by 9 bases, with 20 bases between. Germline V gene lookup returns CDR1 SGHRS and CDR2 YFSETQ. The CDR3 loop spans 16 amino acids. In nucleotides, the CDR3 is TGCGCCAGCAGCTTGATGCCGCTCGAGGAAGGGTTTGAGCAGTTCTTC. It yields the protein CASSLMPLEEGFEQFF. The complete variable domain, with remaining parts taken from reference TRBV5-1 and TRBJ2-1, reads KAGVTQTPRYLIKTRGQQVTLSCSPISGHRSVSWYQQTPGQGLQFLFEYFSETQRNKGNFPGRFSGRQFSNSRSEMNVSTLELGDSALYLCASSLMPLEEGFEQFFGPGTRLTVL.

This clonotype was detected ten times or more. The chain has TRBV6-8 and TRBJ1-1; unclear D gene. CDR3 length equals 12 residues. Trimming shortened V by 2 bases and J by 5 bases, and 6 bases separated the two germline ends. Looked up from germline, CDR1 is MNHGY and CDR2 is SAAAGT. CDR3 in DNA: TGTGCCAGCAGTTACGGCGGAACTGAAGCTTTCTTT. Translation gives CASSYGGTEAFF.

At least ten counts were recorded for this clonotype. The chain couples TRBV28 to TRBJ2-6; TRBD1 matches at 8 bases. CDR1 and CDR2 from the germline V gene are MDHEN and SYDVKM. V was clipped by 6 bases and J by 1 base; unmatched bases: 11. The CDR3 sequence is 18 residues long. The CDR3 spells CASSPGQGTKSGANVLTF. CDR3 coding DNA: TGTGCCAGCAGCCCCGGACAGGGAACCAAATCTGGGGCCAACGTCCTGACTTTC.

This clonotype was counted many times. The gene calls are TRBV6-1 and TRBJ1-5; TRBD1 matches 8 bases. Trimming removed 1 base from V and 8 bases from J; junction bases left unmatched: 4. This CDR3 spans 14 amino acids. Looked up from germline, CDR1 is MNHNS and CDR2 is SASEGT. The CDR3 DNA is TGTGCCAGCAGTGAAGGACAGGGGTTGAAGCCCCAGCATTTT. Amino acid sequence: CASSEGQGLKPQHF.

The J gene is TRBJ1-6, the V gene TRBV5-4; D perhaps matches TRBD1 (6 bases). The CDR3 spans 15 residues. Germline-derived CDR1 and CDR2 are SGHNT and YYREEE (reference sequence). Between the trimmed V and J ends, which lost 0 bases and 7 bases, there was a span of 11 bases. The CDR3 nucleotides read TGTGCCAGCAGCTTGGTACAGGGATGGAATTCACCCCTCCACTTT. Translation: CASSLVQGWNSPLHF.

There are a few counts of this clonotype. This chain connects TRBV6-1 to TRBJ2-7; a possible D gene is TRBD2 (6 bases). CDR1 and CDR2 (germline): MNHNS, SASEGT. CDR3 length: 15 amino acids. V lost 1 base and J 2 bases, leaving 12 bases between the germline ends. CDR3 coding DNA: TGTGCCAGCAGTGAAGGGGCGGGGACCCCCTACGAGCAGTACTTC. Translation: CASSEGAGTPYEQYF.

Many counts were recorded for this clonotype. The chain carries TRBV4-2 and TRBJ2-3; perhaps TRBD2 as D (5 bases). V lost 8 bases, J lost 3 bases, and 9 bases lay in between. The CDR3 is 12 residues long. The germline V gene encodes CDR1 LGHNA and CDR2 YNFKEQ. In nucleotides, the CDR3 is TGTGCCAGCGGGTCGGGGACAGATACGCAGTATTTT. Amino acids: CASGSGTDTQYF.

Notes on this clonotype: A much larger clone differs from this one at a single base, so this may be a read error. V usage is TRBV28 and J usage is TRBJ1-1, with 8 bases matching TRBD1. The J segment lost 5 bases and the V segment lost 6 bases, leaving 14 bases of the junction unmatched. Germline lookup yields CDR1 MDHEN and CDR2 SYDVKM. CDR3 length: 16 amino acids. CDR3 protein: CASSLTGALTGTEAFF. The CDR3 bases are TGTGCCAGCAGCCTGACAGGGGCCCTTACCGGGACTGAAGCTTTCTTT. Combining the CDR3 with reference TRBV28 and TRBJ1-1 gives the whole variable domain DVKVTQSSRYLVKRTGEKVFLECVQDMDHENMFWYRQDPGLGLRLIYFSYDVKMKEKGDIPEGYSVSREKKERFSLILESASTNQTSMYLCASSLTGALTGTEAFFGQGTRLTVV.

This clonotype has at least ten counts. This rearrangement joins TRBV30 to TRBJ2-2, with no clear D. Germline CDR1 and CDR2: GTSNPN and SVGIG (reference sequence). The CDR3 is 14 residues long. V gave up 0 bases and J gave up 1 base, with 6 bases separating them. The CDR3 region has the DNA TGTGCCTGGAGTGTGCGGCGGAACACCGGGGAGCTGTTTTTT. Protein sequence: CAWSVRRNTGELFF.

The J gene is TRBJ1-5, the V gene TRBV5-6; D uncertain. The germline V gene has CDR1 SGHDT and CDR2 YYEEEE. This CDR3 is built from 16 residues. Trimming cost V 6 bases and J 1 base, with 17 bases left between them. The CDR3 nucleotides are TGTGCCAGCACCCGCTTGCGGGGTAACAGCAATCAGCCCCAGCATTTT. Its translation is CASTRLRGNSNQPQHF.

This clonotype was counted ten times or more. The V and J genes are TRBV28 and TRBJ2-7; TRBD1 matches 9 bases. Germline CDR1 MDHEN, CDR2 SYDVKM. Losses at the gene ends were 5 bases for V and 3 bases for J; bases not matched to a gene: 14. The CDR3 loop spans 17 amino acids. CDR3 coding DNA: TGTGCCAGCAGTACCAGTCCCGGGACAGGGTTGGTCTACGAGCAGTACTTC. Amino acid sequence: CASSTSPGTGLVYEQYF.

This clonotype was counted between two and nine times. The chain has TRBV11-2 and TRBJ2-1; 8 bases map to TRBD2. Germline CDR1 is SGHAT and CDR2 is FQNNGV. This CDR3 spans 18 amino acids. Losses at the gene ends were 1 base for V and 5 bases for J; bases not matched to a gene: 13. The CDR3 region has the DNA TGTGCCAGCAGCTTAGGAGCTCCAGCGGGAGTACTCGACAATGAGCAGTTCTTC. As protein: CASSLGAPAGVLDNEQFF.

This clonotype was observed at least ten times. V gene TRBV5-1 combines with J gene TRBJ2-2; no clear D. CDR1 and CDR2 from the germline V gene are SGHRS and YFSETQ. V dropped 1 base and J dropped 0 bases, with 4 bases sitting between them. This CDR3 has 14 amino acids. The CDR3 loop is CASSLMANTGELFF. CDR3 sequence (DNA): TGCGCCAGCAGCTTGATGGCGAACACCGGGGAGCTGTTTTTT.

This clonotype was seen many times. The rearrangement uses TRBV24-1 and TRBJ2-7; D not certain. The CDR3 has 16 amino acids. Germline lookup yields CDR1 KGHDR and CDR2 SFDVKD. The germline V and J ends were trimmed by 0 bases and 8 bases, with 19 bases remaining between them. CDR3 region: CATSDLQTRPCRKQYF. Here the CDR3 DNA reads TGTGCCACCAGTGATTTGCAAACGAGACCCTGCAGAAAGCAGTACTTC.

The sample holds one count of this clonotype. At one of its ends the junction is not consistent with the germline gene, which may arise from a read error. The chain recombines TRBV7-8 with TRBJ2-5; D might be TRBD2 (5 bases). The CDR3 totals 15 residues. Looked up from germline, CDR1 is SGHVS and CDR2 is FQNEAQ. CDR3 in amino acids: CASSQDWLAQETQYF. CDR3 nucleotides: TGCGCCAGCAGCCAAGATTGGCTAGCCCAAGAGACCCAGTACTTC.

This clonotype was seen more than once but under ten times. The genes are TRBV5-6 and TRBJ2-7, with 9 bases that match TRBD2. J gave up 0 bases and V 4 bases, and 8 bases lay outside the gene matches. CDR3 length equals 16 residues. Germline loops: CDR1 SGHDT, CDR2 YYEEEE. The CDR3 DNA reads as TGTGCCAGCAGCCTTAGCGGGAGTCCCCTCTCCTACGAGCAGTACTTC. Amino acid sequence: CASSLSGSPLSYEQYF.

The CDR3 loop is CASSVEGTASTDTQYF. DNA of the CDR3: TGTGCCAGCAGCGTAGAGGGGACAGCTAGCACAGATACGCAGTATTTT. The chain is built from TRBV9 and TRBJ2-3; 7 bases are shared with TRBD1. In germline, CDR1 is SGDLS, CDR2 YYNGEE. The length of the CDR3 is 16 residues. Trimming took 0 bases from V and 0 from J; bases not matched to a gene: 4.

The chain joins TRBV30 to TRBJ1-4; D uncertain. The CDR3 spans 13 residues. From germline, CDR1 is GTSNPN and CDR2 SVGIG (reference sequence). V lost 0 bases, J lost 1 base, and 3 bases lay in between. The CDR3 here is CAWSVQTNEKLFF. In DNA form, the CDR3 reads TGTGCCTGGAGTGTACAAACTAATGAAAAACTGTTTTTT.

This clonotype came up many times. V and J are TRBV7-8 and TRBJ1-5; possible D gene TRBD1, 5 bases. V was pared by 6 bases and J by 2 bases, with 11 bases between. This CDR3 contains 14 residues. Germline V lookup: CDR1 SGHVS, CDR2 FQNEAQ. The CDR3, as DNA: TGTGCCAGCAGGGGGGACGCCGGCAATCAGCCCCAGCATTTT. Amino acids: CASRGDAGNQPQHF.

This clonotype was detected ten times or more. This chain connects TRBV12-3 or TRBV12-4 to TRBJ2-6; D is perhaps TRBD1 or TRBD2 (6 bases each). The CDR3 length is 18 residues. V was pared by 5 bases and J by 2 bases, with 19 bases between. The CDR3 is CASSPTGRGGTGANVLTF. The CDR3 DNA is TGTGCCAGCAGTCCTACTGGCCGAGGGGGGACTGGGGCCAACGTCCTGACTTTC.

This clonotype appeared many times. This rearrangement joins TRBV18 to TRBJ2-1; 9 bases are a match to TRBD2. The CDR3 length is 16 residues. V gave up 3 bases and J gave up 8 bases; unmatched junction bases: 11. CDR1 KGHSH and CDR2 LQKENI come from the germline V gene. For the CDR3, the DNA is TGTGCCAGCTCACCGCCCCGCGGGAGGGGCGACCATGAGCAGTTCTTC. It specifies CASSPPRGRGDHEQFF.

Many counts were recorded for this clonotype. The chain has TRBV20-1 and TRBJ2-7, with 9 positions matching TRBD1. After removal of 0 bases from V and 5 bases from J, the junction contained 5 bases not matched to a gene. The CDR3 loop spans 14 amino acids. The germline gives CDR1 DFQATT, CDR2 SNEGSKA (reference sequence). The DNA for the CDR3 is TGCAGTGCTAGAGATCAGACAGGGGGAGACGAGCAGTACTTC. As protein: CSARDQTGGDEQYF.